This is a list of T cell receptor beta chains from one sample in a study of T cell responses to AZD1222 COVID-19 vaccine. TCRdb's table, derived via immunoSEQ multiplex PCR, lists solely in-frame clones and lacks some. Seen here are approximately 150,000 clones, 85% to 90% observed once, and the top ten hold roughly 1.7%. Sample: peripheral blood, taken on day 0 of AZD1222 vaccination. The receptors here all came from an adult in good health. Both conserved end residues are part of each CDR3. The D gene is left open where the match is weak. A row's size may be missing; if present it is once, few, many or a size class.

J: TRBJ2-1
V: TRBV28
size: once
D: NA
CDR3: CASSPSADNEQFF
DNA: TGTGCCAGCAGTCCATCCGCAGACAATGAGCAGTTCTTC

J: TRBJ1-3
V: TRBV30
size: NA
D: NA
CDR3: CAWGHHRSPNTIYF
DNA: TGTGCCTGGGGCCATCACAGGTCTCCAAACACCATATATTTT

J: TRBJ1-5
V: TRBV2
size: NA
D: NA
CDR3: CASSEIARHFNQPQHF
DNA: TGTGCCAGCAGTGAAATCGCCAGACATTTCAATCAGCCCCAGCATTTT

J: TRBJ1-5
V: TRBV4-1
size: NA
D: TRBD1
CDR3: CASSQETTGKMGSNQPQHF
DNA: TGCGCCAGCAGCCAAGAGACGACAGGGAAGATGGGTAGCAATCAGCCCCAGCATTTT

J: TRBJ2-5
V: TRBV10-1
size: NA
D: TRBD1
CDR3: CASSASTGQETQYF
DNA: TGCGCCAGCAGTGCTTCGACAGGGCAAGAGACCCAGTACTTC

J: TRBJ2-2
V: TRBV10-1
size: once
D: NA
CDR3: CASSAERAIRTGELFF
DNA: TGCGCCAGCAGTGCTGAGCGAGCAATCCGCACCGGGGAGCTGTTTTTT

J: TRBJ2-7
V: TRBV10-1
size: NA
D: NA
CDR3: CASSEGTGGAYEQYF
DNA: TGCGCCAGCAGTGAGGGTACGGGGGGCGCCTACGAGCAGTACTTC

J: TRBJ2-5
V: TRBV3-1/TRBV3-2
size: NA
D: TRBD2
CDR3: CASSPRTSGQGETQYF
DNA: TGTGCCAGCAGTCCTCGGACTAGCGGGCAGGGAGAGACCCAGTACTTC

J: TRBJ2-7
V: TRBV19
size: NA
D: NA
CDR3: CASSAHSYEQYF
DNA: TGTGCCAGTAGTGCCCACTCCTACGAGCAGTACTTC

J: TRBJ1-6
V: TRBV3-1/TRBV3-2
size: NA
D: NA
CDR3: CASSRISDGDSPLHF
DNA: TGTGCCAGCAGCCGCATCAGTGACGGGGATTCACCCCTCCACTTT

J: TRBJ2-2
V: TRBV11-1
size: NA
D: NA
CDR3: CASSLYGDANTGELFF
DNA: TGTGCCAGCAGCTTATATGGGGACGCGAACACCGGGGAGCTGTTTTTT

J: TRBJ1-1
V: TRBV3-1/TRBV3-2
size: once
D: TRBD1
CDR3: CASSPRDRGRGEAFF
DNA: TGTGCCAGCAGCCCACGGGACAGGGGGCGCGGTGAAGCTTTCTTT

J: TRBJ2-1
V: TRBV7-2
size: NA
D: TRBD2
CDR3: CASSLSGGAYNEQFF
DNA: TGTGCCAGCAGCCTGAGCGGGGGGGCCTACAATGAGCAGTTCTTC

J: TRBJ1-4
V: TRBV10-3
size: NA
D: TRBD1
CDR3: CAISDRDREKLFF
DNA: TGTGCCATCAGTGACCGGGACAGGGAAAAACTGTTTTTT

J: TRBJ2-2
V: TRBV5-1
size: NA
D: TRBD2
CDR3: CASKVTSGSGGELFF
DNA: TGCGCCAGCAAAGTGACTAGCGGGTCCGGCGGGGAGCTGTTTTTT

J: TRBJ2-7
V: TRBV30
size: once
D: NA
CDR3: CAWSVNPYEQYF
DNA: TGTGCCTGGAGTGTTAACCCCTACGAGCAGTACTTC

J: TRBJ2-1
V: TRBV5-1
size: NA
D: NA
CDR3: CASSLKWQGKSRYNEQFF
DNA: TGCGCCAGCAGCTTGAAATGGCAGGGTAAGTCCCGCTACAATGAGCAGTTCTTC

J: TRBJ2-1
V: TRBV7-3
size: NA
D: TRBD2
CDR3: CASSSLLLAGGDGEQFF
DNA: TGTGCCAGCAGCTCCCTCTTACTAGCGGGAGGGGATGGTGAGCAGTTCTTC

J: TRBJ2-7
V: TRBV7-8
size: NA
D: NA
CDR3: CASSLLGYEQYF
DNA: TGTGCCAGCAGCTTGTTGGGCTACGAGCAGTACTTC

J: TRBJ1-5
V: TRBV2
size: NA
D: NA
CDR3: CASSEAGRYQPQHF
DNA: TGTGCCAGCAGTGAAGCGGGGCGCTATCAGCCCCAGCATTTT

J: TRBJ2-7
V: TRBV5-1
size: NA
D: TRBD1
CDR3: CASSLDRVYGEQYF
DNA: TGCGCCAGCAGCCTGGACAGGGTCTATGGCGAGCAGTACTTC

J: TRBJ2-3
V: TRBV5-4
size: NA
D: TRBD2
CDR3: CASSSTVGGWITDTQYF
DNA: TGTGCCAGCAGCTCCACCGTGGGAGGGTGGATCACAGATACGCAGTATTTT

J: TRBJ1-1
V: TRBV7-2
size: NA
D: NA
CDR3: CASSLARNPNTEAFF
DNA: TGTGCCAGCAGCTTAGCTCGGAACCCGAACACTGAAGCTTTCTTT

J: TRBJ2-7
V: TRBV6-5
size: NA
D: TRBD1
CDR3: CASSRDRAYEQYF
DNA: TGTGCCAGCAGCCGGGACAGGGCCTACGAGCAGTACTTC

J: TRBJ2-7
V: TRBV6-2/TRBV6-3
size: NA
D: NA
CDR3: CASSETYGGQYF
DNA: TGTGCCAGCAGTGAGACTTACGGTGGGCAGTACTTC

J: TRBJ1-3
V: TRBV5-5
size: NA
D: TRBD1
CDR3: CASSQGVSGNTIYF
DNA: TGTGCCAGCAGCCAGGGGGTATCTGGAAACACCATATATTTT

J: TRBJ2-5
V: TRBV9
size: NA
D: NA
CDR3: CASSPGAQGETQYF
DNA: TGTGCCAGCAGCCCCGGGGCGCAGGGGGAGACCCAGTACTTC

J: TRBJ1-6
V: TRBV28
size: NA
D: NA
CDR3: CASSWQGDSPLHF
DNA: TGTGCCAGCAGTTGGCAGGGTGATTCACCCCTCCACTTT

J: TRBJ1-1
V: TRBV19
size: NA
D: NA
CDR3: CASSPTGQMNTEAFF
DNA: TGTGCCAGTAGTCCCACGGGGCAAATGAACACTGAAGCTTTCTTT

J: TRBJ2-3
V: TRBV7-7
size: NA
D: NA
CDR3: CASSSTQGTDTQYF
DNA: TGTGCTAGCAGCTCCACGCAGGGCACAGATACGCAGTATTTT

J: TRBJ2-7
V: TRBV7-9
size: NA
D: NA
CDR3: CASSSHSSSSYEQYF
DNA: TGTGCCAGCAGCTCCCACTCTTCAAGCTCCTACGAGCAGTACTTC

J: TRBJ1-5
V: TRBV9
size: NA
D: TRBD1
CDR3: CASSSGTARQPQHF
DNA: TGTGCCAGCAGCTCCGGGACAGCTCGACAGCCCCAGCATTTT

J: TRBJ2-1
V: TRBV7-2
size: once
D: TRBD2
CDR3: CASSLALSGSGGAHNEQFF
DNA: TGTGCCAGCAGCTTAGCGCTCTCTGGATCGGGGGGGGCTCACAATGAGCAGTTCTTC

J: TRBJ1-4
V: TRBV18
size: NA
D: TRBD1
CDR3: CASSSGQSNEKLFF
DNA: TGTGCCAGCTCGTCGGGACAGAGTAATGAAAAACTGTTTTTT

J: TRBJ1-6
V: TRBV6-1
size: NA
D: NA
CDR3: CASSETTGNSPLHF
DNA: TGTGCCAGCAGTGAAACAACGGGTAATTCACCCCTCCACTTT

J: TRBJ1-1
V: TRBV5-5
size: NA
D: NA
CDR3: CASSLDLGGTEAFF
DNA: TGTGCCAGCAGCTTGGACCTAGGCGGCACTGAAGCTTTCTTT

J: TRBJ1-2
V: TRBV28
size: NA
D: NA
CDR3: CASSLPSGVLGYTF
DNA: TGTGCCAGCAGTTTACCCTCAGGGGTCTTAGGCTACACCTTC

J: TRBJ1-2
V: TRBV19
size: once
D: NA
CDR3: CASSRTDYGYTF
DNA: TGTGCCAGTAGTAGGACAGATTATGGCTACACCTTC

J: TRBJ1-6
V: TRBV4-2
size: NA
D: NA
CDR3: CASSRDTPRGSPLHF
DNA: TGTGCCAGCAGCCGAGACACACCGAGGGGTTCACCCCTCCACTTT